A single sample is the source of the 8 T cell receptor beta chains below, sequenced in a study of siplizumab effects on memory and regulatory T cells. Only in-frame clones appear in the TCRdb table, and some are missing; sequencing was by immunoSEQ multiplex PCR. Among tens of thousands of clones listed, approximately 93% were seen once. Sequenced input: CD8+ T cells sorted from blood. The receptors here all came from a human donor in good health.

Worth noting for this clone: Different DNA sequences within this sample yield the same CDR3. This chain uses TRBV4-3 with TRBJ2-1; TRBD2 might be the D (6 bases). Germline V CDR1 and CDR2: LGHNA, YSLEER. The CDR3 has 15 residues. V was clipped by 1 base and J by 4 bases, with 11 bases between them. The DNA of the CDR3 is TGCGCCAGCAGCCAAGGGTTAGCGGATTACAATGAGCAGTTCTTC. This codes for CASSQGLADYNEQFF.

The chain carries TRBV7-3 and TRBJ2-3; D is uncertain. The germline V and J ends were trimmed by 8 bases and 1 base, with 16 bases remaining between them. Germline V gene data show CDR1 as SGHTA and CDR2 as FQGTGA. The CDR3 totals 15 residues. For the CDR3, the DNA is TGTGCCAGCGCTGGCTGGTCCCGGGGCACAGATACGCAGTATTTT. Its protein is CASAGWSRGTDTQYF. Full variable domain (outside the CDR3, taken from reference TRBV7-3 and TRBJ2-3): GAGVSQTPSNKVTEKGKYVELRCDPISGHTALYWYRQSLGQGPEFLIYFQGTGAADDSGLPNDRFFAVRPEGSVSTLKIQRTERGDSAVYLCASAGWSRGTDTQYFGPGTRLTVL.

This chain links TRBV5-1 with TRBJ2-7; tentatively, D is TRBD2 (5 bases). The V gene's germline CDR1 is SGHRS and CDR2 YFSETQ. The CDR3 is 15 residues long. Between the trimmed V and J ends, which lost 4 bases and 1 base, there was a span of 15 bases. The CDR3 is CASSPPVLGSYEQYF. The CDR3 DNA reads TGCGCCAGCAGCCCCCCGGTACTAGGTTCCTACGAGCAGTACTTC.

The rearrangement uses TRBV27 and TRBJ2-1; 10 bases align to TRBD2. Per the germline V gene, CDR1 is MNHEY and CDR2 is SMNVEV (reference sequence). V was clipped by 10 bases and J by 4 bases; unmatched bases: 7. This CDR3 contains 14 residues. The CDR3 region has the DNA TGTGCCACCTCCAGCGGGAGGGATTACAATGAGCAGTTCTTC. Residues: CATSSGRDYNEQFF.

The rearrangement links TRBV5-1 to TRBJ2-2; D uncertain. CDR1 and CDR2 from the germline V gene are SGHRS and YFSETQ. Trimming shortened V by 0 bases and J by 1 base, and 10 bases separated the two germline ends. The CDR3 totals 16 residues. DNA for the CDR3: TGCGCCAGCAGCTTGGCTACGAGCTTGAACACCGGGGAGCTGTTTTTT. Translating it yields CASSLATSLNTGELFF.

This clone was seen just once. This chain connects TRBV12-1 to TRBJ1-2; the D call of TRBD1 is as the table states it, not checked on the DNA. TRBV12-1 is given as a pseudogene. This CDR3 is built from 13 residues. As DNA, the CDR3 is TGTGCCAGCAGCTTTGTCAGGGACTATGGCTACACCTTC. Amino acids: CASSFVRDYGYTF.

This rearrangement joins TRBV28 to TRBJ2-2, with 9 bases identical to TRBD2. The V gene's germline CDR1 is MDHEN and CDR2 SYDVKM. V shed 7 bases and J 3 bases; nucleotides not matched to a gene: 6. The CDR3 is made up of 15 amino acids. CDR3: CASTDSGSYTGELFF. CDR3 nucleotides: TGTGCCAGCACCGATAGCGGGAGCTACACCGGGGAGCTGTTTTTT.

This chain uses TRBV9 with TRBJ2-1, with TRBD2 matching 10 bases. V lost 4 bases to trimming and J lost 8 bases; unmatched junction nucleotides: 9. Germline V lookup: CDR1 SGDLS, CDR2 YYNGEE. This CDR3 comprises 15 residues. In DNA form, the CDR3 reads TGTGCCAGCAGCAATCCTAGCGGGAGTGGGGATGAGCAGTTCTTC. Translated: CASSNPSGSGDEQFF.